Presented here are 23 T cell receptor beta chains from one specimen sequenced in a study of CD8 T cells in ankylosing spondylitis. MiXCR, applied by TCRdb to the 5' RACE reads, yields one record per CDR3 protein. The profile shows 150,000 to 250,000 distinct CDR3 sequences, roughly 12% of them singletons. The sample comprised blood, either unsorted or a sorted T cell fraction (not recorded which). The source of these receptors is a male donor with ankylosing spondylitis or in good health (not recorded which).

The chain employs TRBV2 and TRBJ1-1; 8 positions match TRBD1. Germline loops: CDR1 SNHLY, CDR2 FYNNEI. There are 14 residues in the CDR3. V gave up 3 bases and J gave up 4 bases; unmatched junction bases: 4. In nucleotides, the CDR3 is TGTGCCAGCAGTGAGTACAGGGGGGGCACTGAAGCTTTCTTT. Protein: CASSEYRGGTEAFF.

The chain has TRBV29-1 and TRBJ2-7, with D unresolved. CDR3 size: 10 residues. Germline values: CDR1 SQVTM, CDR2 ANQGSEA. Trimming cost V 4 bases and J 5 bases, with 6 bases left between them. CDR3 coding DNA: TGCAGCGTTGTGAGGAACGAGCAGTACTTC. Encoded protein: CSVVRNEQYF.

This clonotype was seen many times. The J gene is TRBJ1-1, the V gene TRBV12-3 or TRBV12-4, with D possibly being TRBD1 (5 bases). The CDR3 totals 14 residues. Trimming removed 5 bases at V and 0 bases at J, with 10 bases between. In DNA, the CDR3 is TGTGCCAGCAGTGCCGGGGGGGTGAACACTGAAGCTTTCTTT. This encodes CASSAGGVNTEAFF.

This clonotype was seen only a few times. J is TRBJ1-2 and V is TRBV2; no clear D gene. V lost 3 bases, J lost 0 bases, and 8 bases lay in between. This CDR3 comprises 14 residues. CDR1 SNHLY and CDR2 FYNNEI come from the germline V gene. The CDR3 DNA sequence: TGTGCCAGCAGTGATGCCGCTGCTAACTATGGCTACACCTTC. It codes for CASSDAAANYGYTF.

About this clonotype itself: One end of the junction varies from germline; a read error may be responsible. The V call is TRBV7-6, the J call TRBJ2-1, with 10 bases fitting TRBD2. Germline-derived CDR1 and CDR2 are SGHVS and FNYEAQ. The length of the CDR3 is 17 residues. The CDR3 loop reads CASSLRTSGSSYSEQFF. The CDR3 nucleotides are TGTGCCAGCAGCTTAAGGACTAGCGGTAGCTCCTACAGTGAGCAGTTCTTC. The entire variable domain, with the rest obtained from reference TRBV7-6 and TRBJ2-1, is as follows: GAGVSQSPRYKVTKRGQDVALRCDPISGHVSLYWYRQALGQGPEFLTYFNYEAQQDKSGLPNDRFSAERPEGSISTLTIQRTEQRDSAMYRCASSLRTSGSSYSEQFFGPGTRLTVL.

This clonotype was detected ten times or more. The chain links TRBV5-1 to TRBJ2-5; 9 bases are a match to TRBD1. The germline V gene has CDR1 SGHRS and CDR2 YFSETQ. V was clipped by 6 bases and J by 7 bases; unmatched bases: 13. The CDR3 has 15 amino acids. The CDR3 bases are TGCGCCAGCACCGACCGGGACAGGGCGGTGGTGACCCAGTACTTC. This sequence encodes CASTDRDRAVVTQYF.

By frequency in the sample, this clonotype is medium-sized. This rearrangement joins TRBV4-1 to TRBJ1-2; D is perhaps TRBD1 (5 bases). The ends were cut back, 1 base at V and 2 bases at J, with 8 bases in the middle. The CDR3 runs to 14 residues. In germline, CDR1 is MGHRA, CDR2 YSYEKL. The chain's CDR3 is CASSQVGTNYGYTF. The CDR3 DNA follows: TGCGCCAGCAGCCAAGTGGGGACGAACTATGGCTACACCTTC.

This clonotype has more than one count but fewer than ten. J is TRBJ2-1 and V is TRBV12-3 or TRBV12-4; possibly TRBD2 for D (6 bases). With 4 bases removed from V and 3 bases from J, the gap between germline ends came to 7 bases. The CDR3 has 13 residues. The CDR3 coding sequence is TGTGCCAGCAGTTGGGGACTCTACAATGAGCAGTTCTTC. Its translation: CASSWGLYNEQFF.

This clonotype was counted at least ten times. This chain links TRBV29-1 with TRBJ2-5; no firm D call. V was shortened by 7 bases and J by 4 bases, with 16 bases between the two germline ends. Germline-derived CDR1 and CDR2 are SQVTM and ANQGSEA. The CDR3 has 13 amino acids. CDR3 amino acids: CSALGSEGETQYF. CDR3 DNA: TGCAGCGCCTTAGGATCCGAAGGAGAGACCCAGTACTTC.

There are a few counts of this clonotype. The chain uses TRBV5-1 and TRBJ2-1, with 13 bases fitting TRBD2. CDR1 is SGHRS and CDR2 is YFSETQ in the germline V gene. V shed 4 bases, J shed 0 bases, and the junction held 7 bases outside the gene matches. This CDR3 spans 18 amino acids. CDR3 DNA: TGCGCCAGCAGCCTGGGACTAGCGGGGCTGAGCTCCTACAATGAGCAGTTCTTC. The encoded protein is CASSLGLAGLSSYNEQFF.

The chain carries TRBV12-5 and TRBJ1-2, with unresolved D. Germline values: CDR1 LGHNT, CDR2 FRNRAP. Trimming took off 2 bases at V and 2 bases at J, with 6 bases between the two ends. The CDR3 length is 13 residues. As DNA, the CDR3 is TGTGCTAGTGGTTTGCCTGGGAACTATGGCTACACCTTC. Its translation is CASGLPGNYGYTF.

A few counts support this clonotype. The rearrangement links TRBV19 to TRBJ2-2, with TRBD2 matching 9 bases. The junction had 7 bases not matched to a gene; V was cut back by 4 bases and J by 4 bases. Germline V gene sequence: CDR1 LNHDA, CDR2 SQIVND (reference sequence). The CDR3 spans 16 residues. The CDR3 nucleotides read TGTGCCAGTAGTAGATCGGGACTAGCCGCCACCGGGGAGCTGTTTTTT. It encodes CASSRSGLAATGELFF.

The table lists this clonotype with a few counts. The chain uses TRBV11-2 and TRBJ2-2; 11 bases agree with TRBD2. Germline loops: CDR1 SGHAT, CDR2 FQNNGV. The CDR3 contains 17 residues. V trimming: 4 bases; J trimming: 4 bases; junction bases outside the gene matches: 8. Here the CDR3 reads CASSSDLAGGGTGELFF. The CDR3 region has the DNA TGTGCCAGCAGCTCGGACCTAGCGGGGGGTGGCACCGGGGAGCTGTTTTTT.

This clonotype was counted ten times or more. As DNA, the CDR3 is TGTGCCAGCAAAGACGGGAGGGATGAGCAGTTCTTC. This sequence encodes CASKDGRDEQFF. V usage is TRBV12-3 or TRBV12-4 and J usage is TRBJ2-1; 8 positions match TRBD2. V shed 7 bases, J shed 8 bases, and the junction held 4 bases outside the gene matches. This CDR3 comprises 12 residues.

This chain joins TRBV20-1 and TRBJ2-7; TRBD2 is a possible D gene (7 bases). This CDR3 is built from 15 residues. The V end lost 5 bases, the J end lost 1 base, and 18 bases lay between the germline ends. Germline CDR1 and CDR2: DFQATT and SNEGSKA (reference sequence). The CDR3 loop is CSAPGAGEGSYEQYF. CDR3 DNA sequence: TGCAGTGCTCCGGGGGCGGGAGAGGGTTCCTACGAGCAGTACTTC.

Only a few counts were recorded for this clonotype. The chain has TRBV5-1 and TRBJ2-1, with 11 positions matching TRBD2. The CDR3 spans 16 residues. V gave up 7 bases and J gave up 0 bases; unmatched junction bases: 6. Germline assignment: CDR1 SGHRS and CDR2 YFSETQ. The CDR3 region has the DNA TGCGCCAGCCCGGGGACTAGCGGCAGCTCCTACAATGAGCAGTTCTTC. It codes for CASPGTSGSSYNEQFF.

The J gene is TRBJ1-1, the V gene TRBV6-1, with 7 nucleotides matching TRBD1. V was pared by 7 bases and J by 3 bases, with 8 bases of the junction left unmatched. The CDR3 has 14 residues. CDR1 is MNHNS, CDR2 SASEGT, per germline. The CDR3 spells CASNKEGAHTEAFF. As DNA, the CDR3 is TGTGCCAGCAACAAAGAGGGGGCTCACACTGAAGCTTTCTTT.

The chain links TRBV20-1 to TRBJ2-1; TRBD1 is a possible D gene (6 bases). The germline V gene has CDR1 DFQATT and CDR2 SNEGSKA (reference sequence). This CDR3 region has 12 residues. V was clipped by 0 bases and J by 10 bases, with 10 bases between them. CDR3 nucleotides: TGCAGTGCTAGAGATCAGGGGCTAGAGCAGTTCTTC. Its translation is CSARDQGLEQFF.

The chain recombines TRBV2 with TRBJ2-2; 10 positions agree with TRBD2. Germline trimming cut 7 bases from V and 5 bases from J; bases unmatched to any gene: 19. This CDR3 region has 19 residues. Germline CDR1 is SNHLY and CDR2 is FYNNEI. The CDR3 spells CASTGPPGSGRAGTGELFF. CDR3 sequence (DNA): TGTGCCAGCACCGGCCCCCCGGGGAGCGGGAGGGCCGGAACCGGGGAGCTGTTTTTT.

Only a few counts were recorded for this clonotype. The chain recombines TRBV19 with TRBJ2-1; the match to TRBD2 covers 10 bases. This CDR3 has 15 residues. The trim removed 5 bases at V and 8 bases at J, leaving 9 bases unmatched. CDR1 is LNHDA, CDR2 SQIVND, per germline (reference sequence). CDR3 DNA sequence: TGTGCCAGTAGTCCGCTAGCGGGAGCTTGGGATGAGCAGTTCTTC. Translated: CASSPLAGAWDEQFF.

In its sample, this clonotype was seen a few times. The rearrangement uses TRBV6-2 or TRBV6-3 and TRBJ1-6; TRBD1 might be the D (5 bases). V was shortened by 2 bases and J by 2 bases, with 10 bases between the two germline ends. CDR3 size: 16 residues. CDR1 is MNHEY and CDR2 is SVGEGT in the germline V gene. In DNA form, the CDR3 reads TGTGCCAGCAGTTACGAAAGGGGCCCCTATAATTCACCCCTCCACTTT. As protein: CASSYERGPYNSPLHF.

The rearrangement links TRBV5-1 to TRBJ2-7; D is possibly TRBD1 (7 bases). Germline V lookup: CDR1 SGHRS, CDR2 YFSETQ. The ends were cut back, 5 bases at V and 5 bases at J, with 17 bases in the middle. The CDR3 contains 14 residues. The chain's CDR3 is CASREEGAPNEQYF. The CDR3 coding sequence is TGCGCCAGCAGAGAGGAGGGGGCTCCCAACGAGCAGTACTTC.

As concerns this clonotype: Since a much larger clone is just one base distant, this may be a read error. The gene calls are TRBV20-1 and TRBJ2-1, with 7 bases aligning to TRBD2. Germline CDR1 is DFQATT and CDR2 is SNEGSKA (reference sequence). After removal of 3 bases from V and 10 bases from J, the junction contained 12 bases not matched to a gene. The CDR3 has 14 amino acids. The CDR3 nucleotides read TGCAGTGCTAGTTCGAGCGGGGATAACTACGAGCAGTTCTTC. It translates to CSASSSGDNYEQFF.